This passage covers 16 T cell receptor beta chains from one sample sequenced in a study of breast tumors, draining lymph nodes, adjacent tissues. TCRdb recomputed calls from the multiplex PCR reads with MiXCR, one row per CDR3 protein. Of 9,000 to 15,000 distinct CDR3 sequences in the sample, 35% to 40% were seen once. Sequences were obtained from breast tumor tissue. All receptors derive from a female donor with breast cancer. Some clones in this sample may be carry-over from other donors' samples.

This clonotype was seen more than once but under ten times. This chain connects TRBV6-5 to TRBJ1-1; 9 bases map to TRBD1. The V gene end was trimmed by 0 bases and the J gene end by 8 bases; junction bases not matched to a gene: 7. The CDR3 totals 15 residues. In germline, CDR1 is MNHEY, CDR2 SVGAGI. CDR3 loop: CASSYSTGGTDEAFF. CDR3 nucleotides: TGTGCCAGCAGTTACTCGACAGGGGGTACCGACGAAGCTTTCTTT.

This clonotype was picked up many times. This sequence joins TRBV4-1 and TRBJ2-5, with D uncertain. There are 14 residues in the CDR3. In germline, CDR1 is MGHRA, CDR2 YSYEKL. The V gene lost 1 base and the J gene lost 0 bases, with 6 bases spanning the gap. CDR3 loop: CASSQGQNQETQYF. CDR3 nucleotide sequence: TGCGCCAGCAGCCAAGGGCAGAACCAAGAGACCCAGTACTTC.

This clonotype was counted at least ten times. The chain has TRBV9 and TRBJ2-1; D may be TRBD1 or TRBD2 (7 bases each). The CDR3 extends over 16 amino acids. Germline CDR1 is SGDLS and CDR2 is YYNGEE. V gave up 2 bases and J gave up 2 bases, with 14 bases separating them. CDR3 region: CASSVQRDSAYNEQFF. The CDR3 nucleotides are TGTGCCAGCAGCGTCCAGCGGGACAGCGCCTACAATGAGCAGTTCTTC.

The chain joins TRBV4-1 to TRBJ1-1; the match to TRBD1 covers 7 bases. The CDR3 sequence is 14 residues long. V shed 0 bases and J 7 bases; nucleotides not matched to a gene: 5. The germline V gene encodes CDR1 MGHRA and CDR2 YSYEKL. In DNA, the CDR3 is TGCGCCAGCAGCCAAGATTGGGGGACAGTTGAAGCTTTCTTT. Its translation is CASSQDWGTVEAFF.

Here the CDR3 reads CASRDSGTSSYEQYF. The CDR3 DNA sequence: TGCGCCAGCAGGGATAGCGGGACGAGCTCCTACGAGCAGTACTTC. The chain couples TRBV10-2 to TRBJ2-7, with TRBD2 matching 8 bases. CDR1 is WSHSY and CDR2 is SAAADI in the germline V gene. CDR3 size: 15 residues. The trim removed 6 bases at V and 0 bases at J, leaving 7 bases unmatched.

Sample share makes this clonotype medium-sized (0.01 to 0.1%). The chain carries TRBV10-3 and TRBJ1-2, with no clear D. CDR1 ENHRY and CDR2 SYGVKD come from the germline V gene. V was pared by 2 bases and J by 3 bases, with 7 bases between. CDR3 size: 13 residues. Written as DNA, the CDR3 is TGTGCCATCAGTGAGGAGGGAGACTATGGCTACACCTTC. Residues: CAISEEGDYGYTF.

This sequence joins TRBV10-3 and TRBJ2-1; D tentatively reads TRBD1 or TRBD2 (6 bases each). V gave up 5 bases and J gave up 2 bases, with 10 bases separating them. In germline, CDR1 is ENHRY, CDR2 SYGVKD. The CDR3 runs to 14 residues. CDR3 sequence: CAISTGGPYNEQFF. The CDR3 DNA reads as TGTGCCATCAGTACCGGGGGCCCCTACAATGAGCAGTTCTTC.

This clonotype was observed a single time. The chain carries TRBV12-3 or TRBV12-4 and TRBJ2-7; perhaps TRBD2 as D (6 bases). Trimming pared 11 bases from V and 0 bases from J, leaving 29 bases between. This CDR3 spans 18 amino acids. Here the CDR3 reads CARAPGRKDTSCSYEQYF. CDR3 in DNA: TGTGCCCGCGCCCCAGGGAGGAAGGATACTAGCTGCTCCTACGAGCAGTACTTC.

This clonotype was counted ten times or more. Written as DNA, the CDR3 is TGTGCCAGCAGCGCGCGGGGGGGCCATGGCACCGGGGAGCTGTTTTTT. This codes for CASSARGGHGTGELFF. The rearrangement joins TRBV11-1 to TRBJ2-2; TRBD2 matches at 9 bases. This CDR3 comprises 16 residues. Unmatched junction bases numbered 8, after V lost 5 bases and J lost 4 bases. In germline, CDR1 is SGHAT, CDR2 FQDESV (reference sequence).

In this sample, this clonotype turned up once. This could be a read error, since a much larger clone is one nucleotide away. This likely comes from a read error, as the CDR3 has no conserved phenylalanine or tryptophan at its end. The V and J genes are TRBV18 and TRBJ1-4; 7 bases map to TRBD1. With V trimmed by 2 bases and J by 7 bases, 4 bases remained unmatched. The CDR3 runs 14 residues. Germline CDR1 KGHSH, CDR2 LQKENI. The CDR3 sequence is CASSPRQGGEKLFS. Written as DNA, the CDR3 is TGTGCCAGCTCACCAAGGCAGGGGGGTGAAAAACTGTTTTCT.

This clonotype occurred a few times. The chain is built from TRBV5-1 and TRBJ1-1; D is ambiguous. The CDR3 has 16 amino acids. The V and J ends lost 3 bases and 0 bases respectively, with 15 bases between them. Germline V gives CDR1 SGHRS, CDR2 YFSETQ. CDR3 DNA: TGCGCCAGCAGCTCCCGACCCGTCCAAATGAACACTGAAGCTTTCTTT. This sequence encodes CASSSRPVQMNTEAFF.

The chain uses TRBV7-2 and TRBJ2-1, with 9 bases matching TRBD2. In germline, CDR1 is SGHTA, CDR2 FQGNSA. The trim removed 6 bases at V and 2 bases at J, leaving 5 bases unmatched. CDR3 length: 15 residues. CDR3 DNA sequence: TGTGCCAGCAGGCCGACTAGCGGAGCCTACAATGAGCAGTTCTTC. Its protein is CASRPTSGAYNEQFF.

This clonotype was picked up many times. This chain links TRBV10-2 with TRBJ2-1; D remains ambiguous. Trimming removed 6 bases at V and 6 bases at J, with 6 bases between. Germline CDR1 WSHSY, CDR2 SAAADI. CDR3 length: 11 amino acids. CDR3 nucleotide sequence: TGCGCCAGCAGAAAACCCAATGAGCAGTTCTTC. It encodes CASRKPNEQFF.

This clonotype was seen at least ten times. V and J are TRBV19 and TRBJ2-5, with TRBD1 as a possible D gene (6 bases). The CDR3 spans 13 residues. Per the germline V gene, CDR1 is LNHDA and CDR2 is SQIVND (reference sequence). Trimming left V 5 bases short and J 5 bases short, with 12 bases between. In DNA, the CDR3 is TGTGCCAGTAGTGGGGACACACGGGAGACCCAGTACTTC. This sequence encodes CASSGDTRETQYF.

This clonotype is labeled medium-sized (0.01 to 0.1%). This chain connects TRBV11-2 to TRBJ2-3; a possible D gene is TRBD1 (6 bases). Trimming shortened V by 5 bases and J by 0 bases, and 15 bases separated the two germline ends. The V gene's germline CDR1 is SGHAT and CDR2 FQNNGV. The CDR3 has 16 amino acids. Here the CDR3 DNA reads TGTGCCAGCAGCCCACGGGACACTTCTAGCACAGATACGCAGTATTTT. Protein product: CASSPRDTSSTDTQYF.

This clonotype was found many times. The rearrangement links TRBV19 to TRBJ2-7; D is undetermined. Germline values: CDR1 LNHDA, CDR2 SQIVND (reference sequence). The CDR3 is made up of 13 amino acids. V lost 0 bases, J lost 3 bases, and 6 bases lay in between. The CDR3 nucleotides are TGTGCCAGTAGTATAGAACGGAGCTACGAGCAGTACTTC. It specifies CASSIERSYEQYF. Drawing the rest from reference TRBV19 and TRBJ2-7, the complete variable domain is DGGITQSPKYLFRKEGQNVTLSCEQNLNHDAMYWYRQDPGQGLRLIYYSQIVNDFQKGDIAEGYSVSREKKESFPLTVTSAQKNPTAFYLCASSIERSYEQYFGPGTRLTVT.